This T cell receptor beta chain originates from a study of molecular identifiers for immune sequencing clone quantification. Trimming removed 7 bases at V and 3 bases at J, with 7 bases between. Germline CDR1 is MNHEY and CDR2 is SVGAGI. The CDR3 sequence is 12 residues long. Sorting captured naive CD8 T cells as CD8+CD4-CCR7+CD45RA+. Libraries of bulk TCR were made by previously described methods (with listed TCR primers). TCRdb recomputed calls from the PCR reads with MiXCR, one row per CDR3 protein. The profile shows some 320,000 distinct CDR3 sequences, about a fifth of them singletons. The receptor comes from a human donor in good health. Some libraries in this study had Jurkat cell RNA spiked in. The sequenced sample consisted of naive CD8+ T cells from blood, with Jurkat cell RNA spiked in. Subset given: FACS-sorted CD8+CD4-CCR7+CD45RA+ naive T cells. The genes are TRBV6-5 and TRBJ1-5; no clear D. CDR3 DNA sequence: TGTGCCAGCAATGAATTCAATCAGCCCCAGCATTTT. Its translation is CASNEFNQPQHF.